Described below is a single T cell receptor beta chain sequence and its context. V lost 3 bases to trimming and J lost 0 bases, with 9 bases between them. The CDR3 sequence is 14 residues long. Germline V CDR1 and CDR2: SGHDT, YYEEEE. This sample is drawn from a study of control samples from healthy donors and cancer patients. The method was immunoSEQ multiplex PCR; TCRdb's version includes in-frame clones alone and lacks a portion of them. Here the sample spans 140,000 to 150,000 clones, around 90% being singletons. This chain connects TRBV5-6 to TRBJ1-1; tentative D call: TRBD1 (6 bases). Sequencing used blood. This receptor was taken from a man aged 25-45 years in good health. Written as DNA, the CDR3 is TGTGCCAGCAGCTCGGGACACATGAACACTGAAGCTTTCTTT. Amino acid sequence: CASSSGHMNTEAFF.